This T cell receptor beta chain is from a study of T cell responses to AZD1222 COVID-19 vaccine. This clone was counted once. The antigen remains undetermined. Generated by immunoSEQ multiplex PCR, the TCRdb table keeps only in-frame clones and is missing some. This table has 140,000 to 150,000 clones, 90% to 95% appearing once. Broader study findings: Unmutated variant regions are reportedly the target of nearly half of TCRs that are spike-specific. At 160-218 and 743-854, vaccine-associated CD4 TCRs were dominant, and they spanned spike. Donors, mostly white British, included more females; clonal diversity was possibly underestimated.

V was trimmed by 2 bases and J by 2 bases, leaving 14 bases between them. The V gene's germline CDR1 is MDHEN and CDR2 SYDVKM. The CDR3 has 16 residues. The material sequenced was peripheral blood, taken on day 0 of MenACWY control vaccination. This TCR was recovered from an adult in good health. The chain employs TRBV28 and TRBJ2-3; D possibly uses TRBD1 or TRBD2 (6 bases each). The CDR3 sequence: CASSLGRGGITDTQYF. The DNA of the CDR3 is TGTGCCAGCAGTTTAGGACGAGGGGGGATCACAGATACGCAGTATTTT.